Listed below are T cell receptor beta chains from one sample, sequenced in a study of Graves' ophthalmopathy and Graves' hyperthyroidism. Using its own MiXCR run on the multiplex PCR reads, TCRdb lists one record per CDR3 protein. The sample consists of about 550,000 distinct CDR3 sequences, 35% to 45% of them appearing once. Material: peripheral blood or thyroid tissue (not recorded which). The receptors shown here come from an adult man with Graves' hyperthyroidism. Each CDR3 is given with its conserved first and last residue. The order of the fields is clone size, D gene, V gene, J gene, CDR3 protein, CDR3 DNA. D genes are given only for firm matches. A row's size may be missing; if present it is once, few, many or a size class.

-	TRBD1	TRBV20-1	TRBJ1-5	CSAREGASQPQHF	TGCAGTGCTAGGGAGGGGGCCAGTCAGCCCCAGCATTTT
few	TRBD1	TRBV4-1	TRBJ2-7	CASSLLTGNDEQYF	TGCGCCAGCAGCTTACTGACAGGGAACGACGAGCAGTACTTC
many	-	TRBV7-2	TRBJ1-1	CASSPGQREAFF	TGTGCCAGCAGCCCCGGACAGAGAGAGGCTTTCTTT
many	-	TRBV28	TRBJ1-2	CASSFQGRGYTF	TGTGCCAGCAGTTTCCAGGGCAGAGGCTACACCTTC
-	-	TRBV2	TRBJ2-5	CASSQDGQETQYF	TGTGCCAGCAGTCAGGACGGCCAAGAGACCCAGTACTTC
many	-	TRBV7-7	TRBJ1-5	CASSLGRDQPQHF	TGTGCTAGCAGCTTAGGAAGGGACCAGCCCCAGCATTTT
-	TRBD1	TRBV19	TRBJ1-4	CASSLGQGKNEKLFF	TGTGCCAGTAGTCTAGGACAGGGGAAGAATGAAAAACTGTTTTTT
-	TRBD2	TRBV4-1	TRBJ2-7	CASSQGWAGAVFYEQYF	TGCGCCAGCAGCCAAGGGTGGGCGGGAGCGGTGTTCTACGAGCAGTACTTC
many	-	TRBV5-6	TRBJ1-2	CASSQGHLYGYTF	TGTGCCAGCAGCCAAGGACACCTCTATGGCTACACCTTC
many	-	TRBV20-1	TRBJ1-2	CSAWDGYTF	TGCAGTGCTTGGGATGGCTACACCTTC
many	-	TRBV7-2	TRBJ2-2	CASSRRAGLDTGELFF	TGTGCCAGCAGCCGCCGGGCGGGCCTAGACACCGGGGAGCTGTTTTTT
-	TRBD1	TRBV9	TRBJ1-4	CASSVEGQKKLFF	TGTGCCAGCAGCGTAGAGGGACAGAAAAAACTGTTTTTT
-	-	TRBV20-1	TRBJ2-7	CSAPQRLPGEANEQYF	TGCAGTGCCCCGCAACGACTCCCGGGAGAAGCCAATGAGCAGTACTTC
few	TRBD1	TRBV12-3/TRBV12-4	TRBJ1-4	CASSPTDRGEGEKLFF	TGTGCCAGCAGTCCGACGGACAGGGGGGAGGGTGAAAAACTGTTTTTT
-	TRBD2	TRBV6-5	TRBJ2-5	CASSETSRETQYF	TGTGCCAGCAGTGAGACTAGCAGGGAGACCCAGTACTTC
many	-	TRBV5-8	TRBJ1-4	CASSLFWGTNEKLFF	TGTGCCAGCAGCTTGTTCTGGGGAACTAATGAAAAACTGTTTTTT
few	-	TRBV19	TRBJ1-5	CASSISRVYSNQLQHF	TGTGCCAGTAGTATAAGCAGGGTTTATAGCAATCAGCTCCAGCATTTT
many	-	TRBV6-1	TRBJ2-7	CASSESGPYEQYF	TGTGCCAGCAGTGAGTCAGGCCCCTACGAGCAGTACTTC
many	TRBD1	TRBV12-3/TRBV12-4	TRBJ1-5	CASSKGQGMRSNQPQHF	TGTGCCAGCAGCAAAGGACAGGGGATGCGTAGCAATCAGCCCCAGCATTTT
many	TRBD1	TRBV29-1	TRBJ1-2	CSVDSNRGIGGYTF	TGCAGCGTTGACTCTAACAGGGGGATCGGAGGCTACACCTTC
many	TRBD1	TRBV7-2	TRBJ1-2	CASSFLNRGVGYTF	TGTGCCAGCAGCTTTTTGAACAGGGGAGTCGGCTACACCTTC
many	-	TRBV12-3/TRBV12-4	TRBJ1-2	CASSIRGRYGYTF	TGTGCCAGCAGCATTAGGGGCCGCTATGGCTACACCTTC
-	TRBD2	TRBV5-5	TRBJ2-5	CASSPTLIAGGQETQYF	TGTGCCAGCAGCCCCACGTTAATAGCGGGAGGGCAAGAGACCCAGTACTTC
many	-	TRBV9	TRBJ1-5	CASSVDGTSNQPQHF	TGTGCCAGCAGCGTAGATGGCACTAGCAATCAGCCCCAGCATTTT
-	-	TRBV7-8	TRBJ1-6	CASSLAGTSQPLHF	TGTGCCAGCAGCTTAGCAGGGACCAGTCAGCCCCTCCACTTT
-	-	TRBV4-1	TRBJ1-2	CASSPGAGNYGYTF	TGCGCCAGCAGCCCGGGAGCCGGTAACTATGGCTACACCTTC
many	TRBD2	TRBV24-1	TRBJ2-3	CATSDALAGGSTDTQYF	TGTGCCACCAGTGATGCGCTAGCGGGAGGGAGCACAGATACGCAGTATTTT
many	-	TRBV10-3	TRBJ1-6	CAISVQGQNSPLHF	TGTGCCATCAGTGTCCAAGGACAGAATTCACCCCTCCACTTT
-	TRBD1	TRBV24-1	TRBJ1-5	CATRTGNRQPQHF	TGTGCCACCCGGACAGGGAACCGTCAGCCCCAGCATTTT